The sequence of this T cell receptor beta chain was determined in a study of blood T cell repertoires in COVID-19 (dated by TCRdb to 2018 to 2020). The study in broad terms: The collaborator samples originated in the United States, Italy and Spain and spanned the acute and convalescent phases of COVID-19. The repertoires were released in a freely available public database intended as a resource for research on the immune response to SARS-CoV-2. Sample metadata almost always included a de-identified subject ID, COVID-19 status, age in years and sex. Samples were obtained from the ongoing ImmuneRACE study (first 160 participants) and from over a thousand subjects provided by 6 global collaborators. Where available, HLA class I and class II types were obtained from metadata supplied by the sample provider rather than from assay-based typing. The material from the prospective study consisted of cDNA or gDNA derived from T cells, B-cell-depleted T cells, or PBMCs. Subjects who had been exposed to COVID-19, were actively infected with it, or had recovered from it provided the deeply sampled blood TCRbeta repertoires that made up the dataset.

The study at large found these results: The amount of clinical and demographic metadata varied by source and participant and was provided uncurated.

Per the germline V gene, MNHNS is the CDR1 and SASEGT is the CDR2. The CDR3 goes from the cysteine to the phenylalanine over 17 residues. This entry keeps only the CDR3 DNA: 51 bases, framed from base 1. Trimmed from V: 0 bases; trimmed from J: 7 bases; junction bases lacking a gene match: 12. This clone was recorded many times. What this receptor recognizes is not known. Per-base qualities were not stored, and no clone one base away is much larger. Whole blood was collected in K2EDTA tubes by collaborating institutions according to the institutions' own protocols. For TCRbeta analysis, collaborators shipped samples as frozen whole blood, isolated PBMCs, or DNA extracted from either of those sample types. The immunoSEQ Assay, a bias-controlled multiplex PCR, was used to amplify TCRbeta CDR3 regions from genomic DNA. As for how the authors treated the data: Nucleated cell counts per sample were estimated from amplification of reference gene primers within the assay. To quantify the absolute abundance of each unique TCRbeta CDR3 rearrangement, sequence reads were collapsed and filtered. For each sample, productive Simpson clonality was calculated as the square root of Simpson's diversity index across productive rearrangements. TCRdb took this table from immuneACCESS and kept in-frame rearrangements with V and J called. Such tables lack part of the clones; where checked against another copy, unresolved V genes explain under half of the gap, and the rest is unexplained. V and J calls and clone size are copied from that table; D and trimming were computed from the DNA. The sample records under 150,000 clones, 65% to 90% of which are singletons. Of the sample, roughly 8.1% falls within the top ten clones.

Sequencing was performed on peripheral blood. The rearrangement combines TRBV6-1 with TRBJ1-5, with TRBD1 matching 7 junction bases. The TCR sequence derives from a woman aged 55-69 years with active or convalescent COVID-19. The CDR3 region has the sequence CASSEASGGLGFQPQHF. The nucleotides are TGTGCCAGCAGTGAAGCGTCAGGGGGGCTAGGTTTCCAGCCCCAGCATTTT.